These 24 T cell receptor beta chains originate from one sample sequenced in a study of response to subunit inactivated influenza vaccine. TCRdb re-derived calls from the RT-PCR reads in MiXCR, one entry per CDR3 protein. Of hundreds of thousands of distinct CDR3 sequences in the sample, less than 8% were seen once. This specimen was PBMCs from blood, taken less than 30 months after vaccination. The receptor source for this set is a man aged 45 to 75 who received an inactivated influenza vaccine.

The chain joins TRBV20-1 to TRBJ2-3, with D possibly TRBD1 on 6 matching bases. The CDR3 has 16 amino acids. Germline loops: CDR1 DFQATT, CDR2 SNEGSKA (reference sequence). V was shortened by 3 bases and J by 3 bases, with 19 bases between the two germline ends. CDR3 region: CSASGGEGHLTDTQYF. CDR3 DNA: TGCAGTGCTAGTGGTGGAGAGGGACACCTTACAGATACGCAGTATTTT.

In its sample, this clonotype was seen many times. This rearrangement joins TRBV21-1 to TRBJ2-7; the table's D gene call, TRBD2, was not cross checked with the DNA. TRBV21-1 has pseudogene status. The CDR3 consists of 15 residues. This chain's CDR3 is CASSKGDGTIYEQYF. CDR3 nucleotides: TGTGCCAGCAGCAAAGGGGATGGCACCATCTACGAGCAGTACTTC.

The table lists this clonotype with a few counts. The rearrangement links TRBV5-1 to TRBJ2-1; maybe TRBD1 (6 bases). CDR1 and CDR2 (germline): SGHRS, YFSETQ. V was clipped by 2 bases and J by 7 bases, with 16 bases between them. The CDR3 is 15 residues long. The CDR3 reads CASSFGQSGNNEQFF. The CDR3 DNA sequence: TGCGCCAGCAGCTTTGGACAGTCGGGGAATAATGAGCAGTTCTTC.

The DNA of the CDR3 is TGTGCCAGCACCGTCCAGGGCCTTGGTTCACCCCTCCACTTT. This translates into CASTVQGLGSPLHF. The V gene is TRBV5-5, the J gene TRBJ1-6; maybe TRBD1 (5 bases). This CDR3 region has 14 residues. Germline V gene sequence: CDR1 SGHKS, CDR2 YYEKEE (reference sequence). V was clipped by 6 bases and J by 9 bases, with 16 bases between them.

CDR3 sequence: CASSSGKAGNQPQHF. As DNA, the CDR3 is TGTGCCAGCAGTTCAGGGAAGGCGGGCAATCAGCCCCAGCATTTT. The chain uses TRBV28 and TRBJ1-5; tentative D call: TRBD1 (5 bases). The V end was cut by 4 bases, the J end by 2 bases, with 12 bases between. The CDR3 consists of 15 residues. Germline values: CDR1 MDHEN, CDR2 SYDVKM.

This clonotype was found many times. The V and J genes are TRBV12-3 or TRBV12-4 and TRBJ1-2, with no clear D. The V gene lost 5 bases and the J gene lost 8 bases, with 12 bases spanning the gap. This CDR3 has 12 residues. The CDR3 loop is CASSVRSRGYTF. CDR3 DNA: TGTGCCAGCAGTGTTCGAAGTCGAGGCTACACCTTC.

In its sample, this clonotype was seen many times. The chain couples TRBV7-2 to TRBJ1-4; the D is unclear. With 1 base removed from V and 8 bases from J, the gap between germline ends came to 11 bases. The V gene's germline CDR1 is SGHTA and CDR2 FQGNSA. This CDR3 has 14 amino acids. The CDR3 coding sequence is TGTGCCAGCAGCTTAGAGCGGGGTGGAGAAAAACTGTTTTTT. Amino acids: CASSLERGGEKLFF.

The table lists this clonotype with a few counts. The chain has TRBV4-3 and TRBJ2-7, with 11 nucleotides matching TRBD2. Germline lookup yields CDR1 LGHNA and CDR2 YSLEER. The CDR3 extends over 15 amino acids. V lost 4 bases to trimming and J lost 2 bases; unmatched junction nucleotides: 4. In DNA, the CDR3 is TGCGCCAGCAGCCCTGGGACTAGCGGCCCCTACGAGCAGTACTTC. As protein: CASSPGTSGPYEQYF.

This clonotype was counted only a few times. The V call is TRBV7-6, the J call TRBJ1-4; D perhaps matches TRBD1 (6 bases). Germline V CDR1 and CDR2: SGHVS, FNYEAQ. This CDR3 has 15 residues. V lost 0 bases and J lost 8, with 13 bases in between. The CDR3 coding sequence is TGTGCCAGCAGCTTAGCGTCCGGGACAAGGGAAAAACTGTTTTTT. Translating it yields CASSLASGTREKLFF.

This clonotype was found a few times. The chain uses TRBV20-1 and TRBJ2-1; 8 positions match TRBD2. The CDR3 has 11 amino acids. The germline gives CDR1 DFQATT, CDR2 SNEGSKA (reference sequence). Losses at the gene ends were 6 bases for V and 7 bases for J; bases not matched to a gene: 2. The CDR3 bases are TGCAGTGCCCGGGGGGGTAATGAGCAGTTCTTC. This encodes CSARGGNEQFF.

CDR3 nucleotide sequence: TGCAGTGCACCAGATCCGGGACAGGGGTGGAATACGCAGTATTTT. Encoded protein: CSAPDPGQGWNTQYF. J is TRBJ2-3 and V is TRBV20-1; 10 nucleotides match TRBD1. After removal of 6 bases from V and 7 bases from J, the junction contained 13 bases not matched to a gene. Germline V CDR1 and CDR2: DFQATT, SNEGSKA (reference sequence). This CDR3 region has 15 residues.

The chain uses TRBV4-3 and TRBJ1-2; no definite D call. Trimming pared 2 bases from V and 6 bases from J, leaving 16 bases between. Per the germline V gene, CDR1 is LGHNA and CDR2 is YSLEER. CDR3 length: 15 residues. In DNA, the CDR3 is TGCGCCAGCAGCCAATGGGTTCGCGGGGAGGATGGCTACACCTTC. Residues: CASSQWVRGEDGYTF.

This clonotype showed up many times. The chain carries TRBV12-3 or TRBV12-4 and TRBJ2-3; 7 nucleotides match TRBD1. CDR3 length: 16 residues. V gave up 6 bases and J gave up 0 bases; unmatched junction bases: 9. The chain's CDR3 is CASRDETGKSTDTQYF. CDR3 nucleotides: TGTGCCAGCAGGGACGAGACAGGGAAGAGCACAGATACGCAGTATTTT.

The rearrangement uses TRBV5-6 and TRBJ1-6; a possible D gene is TRBD1 (6 bases). The V and J ends lost 4 bases and 6 bases respectively, with 17 bases between them. The CDR3 runs to 16 residues. CDR1 and CDR2 (germline): SGHDT, YYEEEE. The CDR3 DNA sequence: TGTGCCAGCAGCCTAACGGACAGCTACCTTAATTCACCCCTCCACTTT. Amino acids: CASSLTDSYLNSPLHF.

This clonotype was seen repeatedly, ten times or more. The chain combines TRBV28 with TRBJ2-7; TRBD1 might be the D (5 bases). The CDR3 is made up of 15 amino acids. Trimming left V 2 bases short and J 3 bases short, with 14 bases between. CDR1 MDHEN and CDR2 SYDVKM come from the germline V gene. This CDR3 reads CASSLGGPGNYEQYF. CDR3 coding DNA: TGTGCCAGCAGTTTAGGTGGACCAGGGAACTACGAGCAGTACTTC.

This clonotype was counted many times. V usage is TRBV5-1 and J usage is TRBJ1-1; 7 bases are shared with TRBD1. V shed 2 bases and J 7 bases; nucleotides not matched to a gene: 8. The CDR3 runs to 14 residues. Germline loops: CDR1 SGHRS, CDR2 YFSETQ. Here the CDR3 reads CASSFRGLLNEAFF. The CDR3 coding sequence is TGCGCCAGCAGCTTTAGGGGGCTTTTGAATGAAGCTTTCTTT.

There are a few counts of this clonotype. The chain carries TRBV7-2 and TRBJ2-7; 14 nucleotides agree with TRBD2. Per the germline V gene, CDR1 is SGHTA and CDR2 is FQGNSA. After removal of 8 bases from V and 11 bases from J, the junction contained 5 bases not matched to a gene. This CDR3 contains 12 residues. This CDR3 is CASGGLAGAKYF. The DNA for the CDR3 is TGTGCCAGCGGGGGACTAGCGGGAGCCAAGTACTTC.

This clonotype was detected a few times. This rearrangement joins TRBV7-8 to TRBJ1-5, with 8 bases identical to TRBD1. Germline lookup yields CDR1 SGHVS and CDR2 FQNEAQ. This CDR3 has 14 amino acids. J lost 3 bases, V lost 8 bases, and 6 bases had no gene match. The CDR3, as DNA: TGTGCCAGCGACAGGGGTTTCTCCAATCAGCCCCAGCATTTT. Protein product: CASDRGFSNQPQHF. The whole variable domain, remainder taken from reference TRBV7-8 and TRBJ1-5, is GAGVSQSPRYKVAKRGQDVALRCDPISGHVSLFWYQQALGQGPEFLTYFQNEAQLDKSGLPSDRFFAERPEGSVSTLKIQRTQQEDSAVYLCASDRGFSNQPQHFGDGTRLSIL.

This clonotype was recorded many times. The J gene is TRBJ2-1, the V gene TRBV7-2; D possibly matches TRBD1 or TRBD2 (7 bases each). Germline lookup yields CDR1 SGHTA and CDR2 FQGNSA. The CDR3 spans 15 residues. V lost 5 bases and J 11 bases, leaving 22 bases between the germline ends. The CDR3 sequence is CASSPDREGVLKQFF. CDR3 sequence (DNA): TGTGCCAGCAGCCCCGACAGGGAGGGGGTATTGAAGCAGTTCTTC.

This clonotype was counted at least ten times. This chain joins TRBV29-1 and TRBJ2-1; either TRBD1 or TRBD2 may fit D (5 bases each). The CDR3 length is 14 residues. Germline assignment: CDR1 SQVTM and CDR2 ANQGSEA. Trimming removed 7 bases at V and 0 bases at J, with 13 bases between. The CDR3 nucleotides are TGCAGCGGCTCCGGGACGCCCTCCTACAATGAGCAGTTCTTC. Its protein is CSGSGTPSYNEQFF.

In this sample, this clonotype turned up a few times. The rearrangement uses TRBV21-1 and TRBJ1-2; the table calls TRBD1, which could not be checked here. TRBV21-1 is a recognized pseudogene. CDR3 length: 12 amino acids. The CDR3 is CASRPGQGGYTF. The CDR3 DNA reads TGTGCCAGCCGACCGGGACAGGGAGGCTACACCTTC.

This clonotype occurred many times. The rearrangement uses TRBV7-2 and TRBJ2-2; a possible D gene is TRBD2 (6 bases). V was pared by 1 base and J by 6 bases, with 18 bases between. Looked up from germline, CDR1 is SGHTA and CDR2 is FQGNSA. CDR3 size: 17 residues. CDR3 sequence: CASSLGSGRDFSGELFF. Written as DNA, the CDR3 is TGTGCCAGCAGCTTAGGATCAGGCAGGGACTTTTCCGGGGAGCTGTTTTTT.

This clonotype came up a few times. The chain carries TRBV7-9 and TRBJ2-3; 12 bases are shared with TRBD2. Germline V gives CDR1 SEHNR, CDR2 FQNEAQ (reference sequence). The J segment lost 7 bases and the V segment lost 6 bases, leaving 11 bases of the junction unmatched. The CDR3 has 16 amino acids. The CDR3 nucleotides read TGTGCCAGCAGACCCTCTAGCGGGAGGGCCGCAAATACGCAGTATTTT. Translation gives CASRPSSGRAANTQYF.

This clonotype was seen at least ten times. The V and J genes are TRBV7-6 and TRBJ1-4; no firm D call. The V end was cut by 0 bases, the J end by 2 bases, with 1 base between. The V gene's germline CDR1 is SGHVS and CDR2 FNYEAQ. The CDR3 length is 13 residues. The CDR3 DNA is TGTGCCAGCAGCTTAGCGACTAATGAAAAACTGTTTTTT. It codes for CASSLATNEKLFF.